These T cell receptor beta chains were read from a single sample in a study of cytomegalovirus exposure and HLA in healthy donors. Sequencing was performed with immunoSEQ multiplex PCR; in TCRdb, only in-frame clones are kept and a portion is missing. Of 75,000 to 90,000 clones in the sample, roughly 77% are singletons; the top ten hold more than 3.5%. Specimen: PBMCs. The receptors originated from a man aged 60 to 75 in good health and CMV-seronegative. Each CDR3 is given with its conserved first and last residue. The order of the fields is CDR3 protein, J gene, V gene.

CDR3 protein: CATIRDRGHEQYF
J gene: TRBJ2-7
V gene: TRBV6-6

CDR3 protein: CASSMGSGGADTQYF
J gene: TRBJ2-3
V gene: TRBV19

CDR3 protein: CASSIGGYRNSPLHF
J gene: TRBJ1-6
V gene: TRBV19

CDR3 protein: CASSLVSGRNSPLHF
J gene: TRBJ1-6
V gene: TRBV11-2

CDR3 protein: CASSEQRGSLYGYTF
J gene: TRBJ1-2
V gene: TRBV6-1

CDR3 protein: CASSWGGGELFF
J gene: TRBJ2-2
V gene: TRBV11-2

CDR3 protein: CAISRLAGPDTQYF
J gene: TRBJ2-3
V gene: TRBV10-3

CDR3 protein: CAHIRGQSTDTQYF
J gene: TRBJ2-3
V gene: TRBV19

CDR3 protein: CASRGTGESAEAFF
J gene: TRBJ1-1
V gene: TRBV2

CDR3 protein: CASRSTASSREKLFF
J gene: TRBJ1-4
V gene: TRBV7-6

CDR3 protein: CASSLDSSGANVLTF
J gene: TRBJ2-6
V gene: TRBV19

CDR3 protein: CASSYSGTGSIQYF
J gene: TRBJ2-4
V gene: TRBV6-6

CDR3 protein: CASRRGAEQFF
J gene: TRBJ2-1
V gene: TRBV6-5

CDR3 protein: CASSFVDSIYEQYF
J gene: TRBJ2-7
V gene: TRBV7-9

CDR3 protein: CAWRHQGAGTEAFF
J gene: TRBJ1-1
V gene: TRBV30

CDR3 protein: CASSQGYRERGSPLHF
J gene: TRBJ1-6
V gene: TRBV4-1

CDR3 protein: CAISESGGQGYGYTF
J gene: TRBJ1-2
V gene: TRBV10-3

CDR3 protein: CASSQEVRGIKRGETQYF
J gene: TRBJ2-5
V gene: TRBV4-1

CDR3 protein: CASSVASTGEQYF
J gene: TRBJ2-7
V gene: TRBV9

CDR3 protein: CASSLAGGAYGNTIYF
J gene: TRBJ1-3
V gene: TRBV5-1

CDR3 protein: CASSREGTKLGTEAFF
J gene: TRBJ1-1
V gene: TRBV4-2

CDR3 protein: CASSPDGGKNTGELFF
J gene: TRBJ2-2
V gene: TRBV18

CDR3 protein: CASSENRGRFGNEQFF
J gene: TRBJ2-1
V gene: TRBV25-1

CDR3 protein: CASAPANYGYTF
J gene: TRBJ1-2
V gene: TRBV7-9

CDR3 protein: CASSLGTPGGQYF
J gene: TRBJ2-3
V gene: TRBV5-1

CDR3 protein: CASSYSLEAGGYTF
J gene: TRBJ1-2
V gene: TRBV6-5

CDR3 protein: CASSWGGLSMDTQYF
J gene: TRBJ2-3
V gene: TRBV5-1

CDR3 protein: CTSSQTRSGRNTEAFF
J gene: TRBJ1-1
V gene: TRBV1

CDR3 protein: CASSPRAANNQPQHF
J gene: TRBJ1-5
V gene: TRBV9

CDR3 protein: CASSPGTNEKLFF
J gene: TRBJ1-4
V gene: TRBV5-1

CDR3 protein: CASSGRLDYGYTF
J gene: TRBJ1-2
V gene: TRBV9

CDR3 protein: CASSLAGGNEQFF
J gene: TRBJ2-1
V gene: TRBV7-6

CDR3 protein: CASSPHRQQNQPQHF
J gene: TRBJ1-5
V gene: TRBV16

CDR3 protein: CASSPRQGVSGTEAFF
J gene: TRBJ1-1
V gene: TRBV5-1

CDR3 protein: CASSTTSAQETQYF
J gene: TRBJ2-5
V gene: TRBV6-5

CDR3 protein: CASSPRWGPLYEAFF
J gene: TRBJ1-1
V gene: TRBV27

CDR3 protein: CASSIDRIEKLFF
J gene: TRBJ1-4
V gene: TRBV19

CDR3 protein: CASSLVAFSSGANVLTF
J gene: TRBJ2-6
V gene: TRBV5-1

CDR3 protein: CASSAGTGFYEQYF
J gene: TRBJ2-7
V gene: TRBV2

CDR3 protein: CATSAAGENIQYF
J gene: TRBJ2-4
V gene: TRBV6-6